In this sample, the clone carrying this T cell receptor (beta chain) turned up once. The authors ran a second PCR of about 7 to 12 cycles using a sample-barcoded 5' primer and a J-beta primer mix. TCRdb independently ran MiXCR on the 5' RACE reads; one entry per CDR3 protein. The repertoire holds hundreds of thousands of distinct CDR3 sequences, approximately 53% seen once, with about 42% in the top ten. The sample is drawn from a study of blood T cells in healthy people across ages. In terms of origin and age, donors were healthy Caucasian individuals from Russia aged about 6 to 100. Roughly 10 milliliters of peripheral blood were drawn from each donor. Trimming cost V 6 bases and J 0 bases, with 12 bases left between them. Germline V gene data show CDR1 as LGHDT and CDR2 as YNNKEL (reference sequence). The CDR3 runs to 14 residues.

The origin of this receptor is a man older than 75 in good health. The specimen was blood. The chain carries TRBV3-1 and TRBJ2-7; possibly TRBD1 for D (5 bases). This CDR3 reads CASRQAGSSYEQYF. The DNA of the CDR3 is TGTGCCAGCAGACAGGCAGGCAGCTCCTACGAGCAGTACTTC.